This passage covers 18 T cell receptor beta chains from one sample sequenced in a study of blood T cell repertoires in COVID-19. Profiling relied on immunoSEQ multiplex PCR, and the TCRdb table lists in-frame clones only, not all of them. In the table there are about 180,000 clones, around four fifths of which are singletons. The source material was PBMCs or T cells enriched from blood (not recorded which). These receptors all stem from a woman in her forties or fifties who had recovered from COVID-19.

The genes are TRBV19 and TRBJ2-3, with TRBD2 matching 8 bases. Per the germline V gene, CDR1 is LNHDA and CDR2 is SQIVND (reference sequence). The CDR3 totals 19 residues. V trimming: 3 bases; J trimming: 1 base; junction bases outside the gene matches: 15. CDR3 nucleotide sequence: TGTGCCAGTAGTATTGGGCCAGCGGGAGATGTCTTGGGCACAGATACGCAGTATTTT. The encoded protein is CASSIGPAGDVLGTDTQYF.

DNA of the CDR3: TGTGCCAGCAGCAAAGGTACAGGGCAACCGGTCTGGGGCGCCTACGAGCAGTACTTC. It yields the protein CASSKGTGQPVWGAYEQYF. The V call is TRBV21-1, the J call TRBJ2-7; the D call TRBD1 from the table was never checked on the DNA. TRBV21-1 is annotated as a pseudogene. The CDR3 is made up of 19 amino acids.

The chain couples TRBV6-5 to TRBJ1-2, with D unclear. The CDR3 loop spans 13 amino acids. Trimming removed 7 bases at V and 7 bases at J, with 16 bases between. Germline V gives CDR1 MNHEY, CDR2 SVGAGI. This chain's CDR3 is CASTVGSVGGYTF. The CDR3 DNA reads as TGTGCCAGCACCGTCGGGTCCGTTGGTGGCTACACCTTC.

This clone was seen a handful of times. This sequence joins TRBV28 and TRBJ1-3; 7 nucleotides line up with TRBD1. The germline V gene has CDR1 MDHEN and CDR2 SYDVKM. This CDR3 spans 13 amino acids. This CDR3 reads CTVGGASGNTIYF. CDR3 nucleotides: TGTACTGTAGGGGGCGCGTCTGGAAACACCATATATTTT. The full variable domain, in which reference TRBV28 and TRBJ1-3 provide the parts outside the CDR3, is DVKVTQSSRYLVKRTGEKVFLECVQDMDHENMFWYRQDPGLGLRLIYFSYDVKMKEKGDIPEGYSVSREKKERFSLILESASTNQTSMYLCTVGGASGNTIYFGEGSWLTVV.

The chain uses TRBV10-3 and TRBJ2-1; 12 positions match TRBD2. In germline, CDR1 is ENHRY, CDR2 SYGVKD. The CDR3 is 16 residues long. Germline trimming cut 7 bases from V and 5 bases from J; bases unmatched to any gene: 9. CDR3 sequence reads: CAINDRTSGTNNEQFF. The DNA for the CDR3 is TGTGCCATCAATGACAGGACTAGCGGGACAAACAATGAGCAGTTCTTC.

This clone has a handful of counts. CDR3 in DNA: TGTGCCAGCTCACCCTCGGTTTCAGCGGGAAAGTGGTCCTACAATGAGCAGTTCTTC. Residues: CASSPSVSAGKWSYNEQFF. This chain joins TRBV18 and TRBJ2-1, with 7 positions matching TRBD2. Germline V gene sequence: CDR1 KGHSH, CDR2 LQKENI. The CDR3 is 19 residues long. The ends lost 3 bases at V and 1 base at J; junction bases unmatched: 15.

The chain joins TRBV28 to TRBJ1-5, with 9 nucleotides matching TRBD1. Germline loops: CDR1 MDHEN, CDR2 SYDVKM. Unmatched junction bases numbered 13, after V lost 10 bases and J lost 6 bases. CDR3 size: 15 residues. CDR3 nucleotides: TGTGCCACCCCAGGGACAGGGATTGGGGGTCAGCCCCAGCATTTT. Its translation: CATPGTGIGGQPQHF.

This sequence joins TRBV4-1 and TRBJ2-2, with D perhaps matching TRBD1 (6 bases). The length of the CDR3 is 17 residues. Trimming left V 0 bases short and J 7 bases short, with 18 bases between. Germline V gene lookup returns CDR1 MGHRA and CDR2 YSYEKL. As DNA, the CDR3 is TGCGCCAGCAGCCAAGATCGTGGCAGGGGATTAGGCGGGGAGCTGTTTTTT. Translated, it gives CASSQDRGRGLGGELFF.

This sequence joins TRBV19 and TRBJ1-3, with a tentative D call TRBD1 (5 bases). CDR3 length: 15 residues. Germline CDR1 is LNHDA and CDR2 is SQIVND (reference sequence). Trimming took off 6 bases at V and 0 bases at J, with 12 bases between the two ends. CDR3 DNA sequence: TGTGCCAGTAGGCAAGACAGATCCTCTGGAAACACCATATATTTT. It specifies CASRQDRSSGNTIYF.

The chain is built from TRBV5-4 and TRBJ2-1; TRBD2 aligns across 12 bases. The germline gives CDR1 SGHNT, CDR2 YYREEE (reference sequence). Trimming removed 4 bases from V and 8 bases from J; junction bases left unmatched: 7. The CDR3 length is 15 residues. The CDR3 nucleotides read TGTGCCAGCAGCCGGACTAGCGGGATTGGCTATGAGCAGTTCTTC. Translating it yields CASSRTSGIGYEQFF.

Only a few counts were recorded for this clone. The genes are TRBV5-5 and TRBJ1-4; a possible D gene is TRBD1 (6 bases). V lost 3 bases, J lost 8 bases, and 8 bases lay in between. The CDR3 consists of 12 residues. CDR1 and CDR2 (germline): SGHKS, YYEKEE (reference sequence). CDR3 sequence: CASSSGGEKLFF. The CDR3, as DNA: TGTGCCAGCAGCTCGGGGGGCGAAAAACTGTTTTTT.

CDR3 region: CATSAGGSDTQYF. In nucleotides, the CDR3 is TGTGCCACCAGTGCGGGGGGATCAGATACGCAGTATTTT. V usage is TRBV24-1 and J usage is TRBJ2-3; 7 nucleotides align to TRBD2. The V gene end was trimmed by 5 bases and the J gene end by 4 bases; junction bases not matched to a gene: 2. Germline lookup yields CDR1 KGHDR and CDR2 SFDVKD. The CDR3 extends over 13 amino acids.

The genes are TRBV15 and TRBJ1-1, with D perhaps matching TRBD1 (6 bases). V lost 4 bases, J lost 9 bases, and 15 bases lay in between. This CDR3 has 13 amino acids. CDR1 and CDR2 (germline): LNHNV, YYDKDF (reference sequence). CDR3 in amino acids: CATSNTGQTKAFF. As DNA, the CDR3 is TGTGCCACCAGCAACACTGGACAGACAAAAGCTTTCTTT. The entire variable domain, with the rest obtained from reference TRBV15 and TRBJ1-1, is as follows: DAMVIQNPRYQVTQFGKPVTLSCSQTLNHNVMYWYQQKSSQAPKLLFHYYDKDFNNEADTPDNFQSRRPNTSFCFLDIRSPGLGDTAMYLCATSNTGQTKAFFGQGTRLTVV.

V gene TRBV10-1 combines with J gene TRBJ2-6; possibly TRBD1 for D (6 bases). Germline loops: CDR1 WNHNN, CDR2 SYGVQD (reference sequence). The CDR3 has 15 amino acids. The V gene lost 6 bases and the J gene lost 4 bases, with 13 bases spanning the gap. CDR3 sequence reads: CASSPTGIGANVLTF. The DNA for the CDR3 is TGCGCCAGCAGCCCCACAGGGATCGGGGCCAACGTCCTGACTTTC.

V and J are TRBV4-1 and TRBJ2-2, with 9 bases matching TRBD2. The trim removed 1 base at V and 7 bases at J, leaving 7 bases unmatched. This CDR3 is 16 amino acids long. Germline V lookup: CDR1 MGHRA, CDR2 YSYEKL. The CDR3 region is CASSQVSGSGSGELFF. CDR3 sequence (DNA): TGCGCCAGCAGCCAAGTTAGCGGGAGTGGAAGCGGGGAGCTGTTTTTT.

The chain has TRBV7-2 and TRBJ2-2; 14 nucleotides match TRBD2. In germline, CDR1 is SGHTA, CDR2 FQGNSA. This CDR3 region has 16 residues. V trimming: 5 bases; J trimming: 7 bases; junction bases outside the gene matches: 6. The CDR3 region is CASSPAGTSGSGELFF. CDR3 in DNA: TGTGCCAGCAGCCCGGCCGGGACTAGCGGGAGCGGGGAGCTGTTTTTT.

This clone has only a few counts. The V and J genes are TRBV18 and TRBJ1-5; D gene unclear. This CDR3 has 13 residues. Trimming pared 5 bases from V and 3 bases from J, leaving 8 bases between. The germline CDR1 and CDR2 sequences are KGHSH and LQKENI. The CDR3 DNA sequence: TGTGCCAGCTCAGGAGGTAACAATCAGCCCCAGCATTTT. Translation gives CASSGGNNQPQHF.

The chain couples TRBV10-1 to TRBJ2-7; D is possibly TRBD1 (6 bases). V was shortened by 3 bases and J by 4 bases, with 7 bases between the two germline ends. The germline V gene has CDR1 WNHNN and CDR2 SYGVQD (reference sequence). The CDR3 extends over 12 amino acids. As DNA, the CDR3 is TGCGCCAGCAGTGACAGGGGTTACGAGCAGTACTTC. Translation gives CASSDRGYEQYF.